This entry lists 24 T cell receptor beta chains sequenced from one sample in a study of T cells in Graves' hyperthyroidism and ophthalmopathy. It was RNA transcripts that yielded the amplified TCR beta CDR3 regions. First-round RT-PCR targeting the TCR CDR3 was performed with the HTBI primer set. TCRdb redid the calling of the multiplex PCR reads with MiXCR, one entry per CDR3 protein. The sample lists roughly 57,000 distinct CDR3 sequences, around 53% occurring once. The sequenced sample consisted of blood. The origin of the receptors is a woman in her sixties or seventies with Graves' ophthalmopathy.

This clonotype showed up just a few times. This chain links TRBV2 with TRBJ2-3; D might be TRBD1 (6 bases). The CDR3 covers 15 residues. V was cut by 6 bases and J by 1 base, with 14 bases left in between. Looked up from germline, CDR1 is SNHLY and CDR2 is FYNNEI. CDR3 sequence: CASSYTGTRTDTQYF. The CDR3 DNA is TGTGCCAGCAGCTACACCGGGACACGCACAGATACGCAGTATTTT.

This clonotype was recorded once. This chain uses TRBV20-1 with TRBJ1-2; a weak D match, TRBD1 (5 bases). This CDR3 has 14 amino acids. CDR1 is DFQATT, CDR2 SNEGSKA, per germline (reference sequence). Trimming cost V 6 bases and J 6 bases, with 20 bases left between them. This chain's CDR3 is CSAILSVGAHGYTF. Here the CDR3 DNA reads TGCAGTGCCATCTTGAGCGTAGGGGCCCATGGCTACACCTTC.

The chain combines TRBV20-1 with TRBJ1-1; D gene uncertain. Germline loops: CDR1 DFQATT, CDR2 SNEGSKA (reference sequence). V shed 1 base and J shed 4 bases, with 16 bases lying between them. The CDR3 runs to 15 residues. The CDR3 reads CSARGAFSESTEAFF. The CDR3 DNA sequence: TGCAGTGCTAGAGGGGCCTTTAGCGAGAGCACTGAAGCTTTCTTT.

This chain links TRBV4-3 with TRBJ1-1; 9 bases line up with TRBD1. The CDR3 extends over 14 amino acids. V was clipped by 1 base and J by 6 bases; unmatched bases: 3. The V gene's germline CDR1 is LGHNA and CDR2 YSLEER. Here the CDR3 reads CASSQGQGEAEAFF. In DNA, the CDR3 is TGCGCCAGCAGCCAAGGACAGGGGGAGGCTGAAGCTTTCTTT.

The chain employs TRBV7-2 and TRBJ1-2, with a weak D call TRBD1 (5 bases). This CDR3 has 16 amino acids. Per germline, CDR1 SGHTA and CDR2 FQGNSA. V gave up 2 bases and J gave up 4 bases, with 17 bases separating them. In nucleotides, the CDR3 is TGTGCCAGCAGCTTACCGGGACTCTTAGGCAGCTATGGCTACACCTTC. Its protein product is CASSLPGLLGSYGYTF.

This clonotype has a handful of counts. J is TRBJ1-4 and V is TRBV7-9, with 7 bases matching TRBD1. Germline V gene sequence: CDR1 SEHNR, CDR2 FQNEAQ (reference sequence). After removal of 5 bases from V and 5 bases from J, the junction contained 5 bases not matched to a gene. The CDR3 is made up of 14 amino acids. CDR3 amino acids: CASSSRGSNEKLFF. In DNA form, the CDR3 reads TGTGCCAGCAGCAGCAGGGGGTCCAATGAAAAACTGTTTTTT.

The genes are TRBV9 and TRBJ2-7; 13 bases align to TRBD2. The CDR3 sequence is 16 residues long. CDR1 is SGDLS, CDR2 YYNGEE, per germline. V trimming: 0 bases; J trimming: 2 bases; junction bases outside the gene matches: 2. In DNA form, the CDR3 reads TGTGCCAGCAGCGTAGGGGGACTAGCGGGAACCTACGAGCAGTACTTC. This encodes CASSVGGLAGTYEQYF.

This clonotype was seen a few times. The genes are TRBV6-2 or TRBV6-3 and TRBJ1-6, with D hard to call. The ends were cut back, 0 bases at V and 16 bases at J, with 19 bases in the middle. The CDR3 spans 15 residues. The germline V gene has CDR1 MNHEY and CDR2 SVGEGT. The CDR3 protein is CASSYSTALQDHLHF. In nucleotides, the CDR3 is TGTGCCAGCAGTTACTCCACAGCGCTACAAGACCATCTCCACTTT.

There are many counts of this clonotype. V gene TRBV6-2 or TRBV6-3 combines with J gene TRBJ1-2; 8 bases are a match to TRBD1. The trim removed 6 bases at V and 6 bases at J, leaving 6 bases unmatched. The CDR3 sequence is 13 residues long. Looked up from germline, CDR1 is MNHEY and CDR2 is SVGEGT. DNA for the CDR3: TGTGCCAGCAGCCTGGACAGGGATGATGGCTACACCTTC. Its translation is CASSLDRDDGYTF.

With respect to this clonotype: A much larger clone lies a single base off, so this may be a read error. CDR3 in amino acids: CASSPAPGGATQYF. CDR3 DNA sequence: TGTGCCAGCAGTCCCGCCCCAGGGGGGGCTACGCAGTATTTT. The chain joins TRBV7-9 to TRBJ2-3; tentatively, D is TRBD1 or TRBD2 (7 bases each). From germline, CDR1 is SEHNR and CDR2 FQNEAQ (reference sequence). The CDR3 covers 14 residues. V was cut by 6 bases and J by 8 bases, with 18 bases left in between.

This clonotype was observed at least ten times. CDR3 nucleotides: TGTGCCAGCAGTCGCGGGACTAGCGGGGGTGATGAGCAGTTCTTC. Protein: CASSRGTSGGDEQFF. The chain combines TRBV6-6 with TRBJ2-1, with 14 bases matching TRBD2. Trimming removed 5 bases from V and 8 bases from J; junction bases left unmatched: 5. The CDR3 loop spans 15 amino acids. Germline V gives CDR1 MNHNY, CDR2 SVGAGI (reference sequence).

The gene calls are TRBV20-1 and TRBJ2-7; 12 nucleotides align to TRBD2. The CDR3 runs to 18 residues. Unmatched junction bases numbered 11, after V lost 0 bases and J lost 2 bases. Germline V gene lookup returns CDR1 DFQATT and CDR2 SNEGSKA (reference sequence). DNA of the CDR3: TGCAGTGCTAGAGATCTCGCTGCTAGCGGGAGGGCCACCTACGAGCAGTACTTC. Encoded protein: CSARDLAASGRATYEQYF.

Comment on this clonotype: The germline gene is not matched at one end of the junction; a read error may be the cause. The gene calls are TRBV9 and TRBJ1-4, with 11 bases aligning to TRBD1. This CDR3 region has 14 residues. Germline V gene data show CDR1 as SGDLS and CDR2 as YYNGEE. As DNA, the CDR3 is TGTGCCAACAGCGGCGGACAGGGGGCTGAAAAACTGTTTTTT. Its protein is CANSGGQGAEKLFF.

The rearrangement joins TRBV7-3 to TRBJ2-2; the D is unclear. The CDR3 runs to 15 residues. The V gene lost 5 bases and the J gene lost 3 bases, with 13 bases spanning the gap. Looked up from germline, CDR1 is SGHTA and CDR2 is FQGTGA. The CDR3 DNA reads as TGTGCCAGCAGCCAAACTCTTTCCTACACCGGGGAGCTGTTTTTT. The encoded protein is CASSQTLSYTGELFF.

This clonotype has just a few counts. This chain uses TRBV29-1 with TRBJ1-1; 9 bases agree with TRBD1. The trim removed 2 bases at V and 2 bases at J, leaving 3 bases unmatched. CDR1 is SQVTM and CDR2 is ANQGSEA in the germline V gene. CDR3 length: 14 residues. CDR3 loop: CSVELDRGNTEAFF. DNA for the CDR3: TGCAGCGTTGAATTGGACAGGGGTAACACTGAAGCTTTCTTT.

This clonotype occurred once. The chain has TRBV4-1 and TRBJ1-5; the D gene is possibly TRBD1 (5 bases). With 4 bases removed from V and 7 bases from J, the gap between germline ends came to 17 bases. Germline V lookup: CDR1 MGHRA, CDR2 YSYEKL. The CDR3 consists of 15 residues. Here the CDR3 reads CASSLLGGSEQPQHF. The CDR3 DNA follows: TGCGCCAGCAGCCTATTGGGGGGGAGTGAACAGCCCCAGCATTTT.

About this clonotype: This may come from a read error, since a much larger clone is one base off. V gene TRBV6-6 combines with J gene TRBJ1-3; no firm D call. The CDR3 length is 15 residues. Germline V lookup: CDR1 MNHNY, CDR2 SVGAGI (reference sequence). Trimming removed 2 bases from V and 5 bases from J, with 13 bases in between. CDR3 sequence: CASSYSPPSRNTIYF. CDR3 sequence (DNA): TGTGCCAGCAGTTACAGCCCTCCTTCTAGAAACACCATATATTTT.

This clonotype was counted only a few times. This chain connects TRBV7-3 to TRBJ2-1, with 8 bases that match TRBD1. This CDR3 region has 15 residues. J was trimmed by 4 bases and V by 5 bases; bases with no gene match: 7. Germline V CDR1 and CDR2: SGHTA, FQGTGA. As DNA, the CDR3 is TGTGCCAGCAGCCCAGGACAGGGCAGGTACAATGAGCAGTTCTTC. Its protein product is CASSPGQGRYNEQFF.

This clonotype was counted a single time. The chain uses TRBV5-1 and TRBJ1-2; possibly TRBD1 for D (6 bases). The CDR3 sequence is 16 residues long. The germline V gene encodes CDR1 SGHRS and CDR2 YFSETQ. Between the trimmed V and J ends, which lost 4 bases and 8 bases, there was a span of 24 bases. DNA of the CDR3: TGCGCCAGCAGCCCAGAAGGGGGGGATGAGCATCAAGGCTACACCTTC. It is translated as CASSPEGGDEHQGYTF.

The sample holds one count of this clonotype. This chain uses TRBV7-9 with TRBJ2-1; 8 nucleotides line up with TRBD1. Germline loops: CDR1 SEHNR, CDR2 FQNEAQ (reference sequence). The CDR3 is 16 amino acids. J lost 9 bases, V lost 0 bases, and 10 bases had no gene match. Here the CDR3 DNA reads TGTGCCAGCAGCTTAGCAGCAGGGGGCCTTTGGGGTGAGCAGTTCTTC. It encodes CASSLAAGGLWGEQFF.

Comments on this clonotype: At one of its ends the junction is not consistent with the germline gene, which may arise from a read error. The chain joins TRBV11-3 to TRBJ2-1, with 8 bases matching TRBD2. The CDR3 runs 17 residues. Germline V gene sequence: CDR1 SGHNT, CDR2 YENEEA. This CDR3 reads CAGSLDRGLEGYNERFF. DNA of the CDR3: TGTGCCGGCAGCTTAGATAGGGGACTAGAGGGCTACAATGAGCGGTTCTTC.

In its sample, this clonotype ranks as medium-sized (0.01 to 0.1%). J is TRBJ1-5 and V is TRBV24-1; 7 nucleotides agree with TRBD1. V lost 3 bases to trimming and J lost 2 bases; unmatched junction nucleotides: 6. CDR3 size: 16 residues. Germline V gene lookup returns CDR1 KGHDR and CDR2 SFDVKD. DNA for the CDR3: TGTGCCACCAGTGATCGCAGGGGGTCGGGCAATCAGCCCCAGCATTTT. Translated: CATSDRRGSGNQPQHF.

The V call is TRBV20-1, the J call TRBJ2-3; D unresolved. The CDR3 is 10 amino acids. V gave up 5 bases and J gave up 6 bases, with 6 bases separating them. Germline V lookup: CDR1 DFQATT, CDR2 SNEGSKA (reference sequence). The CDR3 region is CSAPSDTQYF. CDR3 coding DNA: TGCAGTGCTCCCTCGGATACGCAGTATTTT.

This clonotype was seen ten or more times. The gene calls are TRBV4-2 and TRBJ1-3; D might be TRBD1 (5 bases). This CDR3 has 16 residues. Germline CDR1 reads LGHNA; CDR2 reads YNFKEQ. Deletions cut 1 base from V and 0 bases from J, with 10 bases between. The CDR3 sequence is CASSQVGGDSGNTIYF. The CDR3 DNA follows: TGTGCCAGCAGCCAAGTTGGGGGGGACTCTGGAAACACCATATATTTT.